A selection of T cell receptor beta chains follows, all from one sample in a study of CD8 T cells in ankylosing spondylitis. TCRdb itself ran the 5' RACE reads through MiXCR, one entry per CDR3 protein. Here the sample spans about 42,000 distinct CDR3 sequences, approximately 3.6% being singletons. Material: blood, either unsorted or a sorted T cell fraction (not recorded which). The origin of the receptors is a female donor with ankylosing spondylitis or in good health (not recorded which). The CDR3 runs from the conserved cysteine through the conserved F or W. The D gene is left open where the match is weak. Size tells how often a clone was seen (once, few, many) or the class of an expanded clone, and some rows leave it out.

>TRBV9|many|NA|TRBJ2-1
CASSDRDSTYNEQFF
TGTGCCAGCAGCGACCGGGACTCCACCTACAATGAGCAGTTCTTC
>TRBV9|NA|NA|TRBJ2-7
CASSFSGGTDEQYF
TGTGCCAGCAGCTTTAGTGGGGGGACTGACGAGCAGTACTTC
>TRBV9|many|TRBD1|TRBJ2-7
CASSAGTGASYEQYF
TGTGCCAGCAGCGCGGGGACAGGGGCCTCCTACGAGCAGTACTTC
>TRBV9|many|TRBD1|TRBJ1-5
CASSETGSNQPQHF
TGTGCCAGCAGCGAGACAGGGAGCAATCAGCCCCAGCATTTT
>TRBV9|NA|NA|TRBJ2-3
CASSPQGSSTDTQYF
TGTGCCAGCAGCCCTCAAGGGTCTAGCACAGATACGCAGTATTTT
>TRBV9|few|NA|TRBJ1-2
CASSVADGDYGYTF
TGTGCCAGCAGCGTAGCGGATGGTGACTATGGCTACACCTTC
>TRBV20-1|many|TRBD2|TRBJ2-1
CSARVTSGGGEQFF
TGCAGTGCTAGAGTGACTAGCGGGGGGGGTGAGCAGTTCTTC
>TRBV9|NA|NA|TRBJ2-3
CASSRGPDDTQYF
TGTGCCAGCAGCAGAGGACCGGATGATACGCAGTATTTT
>TRBV9|many|NA|TRBJ1-1
CASSAAMNTEAFF
TGTGCCAGCAGCGCTGCTATGAACACTGAAGCTTTCTTT
>TRBV9|many|NA|TRBJ1-3
CASSINGFGGNTIYF
TGTGCCAGCAGCATAAACGGCTTTGGGGGAAACACCATATATTTT
>TRBV9|many|NA|TRBJ2-7
CASSTGDLSYEQYF
TGTGCCAGCAGCACGGGGGACCTCTCCTACGAGCAGTACTTC
>TRBV9|many|NA|TRBJ1-1
CASSVVQGGNTEAFF
TGTGCCAGCAGCGTCGTACAGGGAGGGAACACTGAAGCTTTCTTT
>TRBV9|medium-sized|NA|TRBJ1-1
CASSVTGNTEAFF
TGTGCCAGCAGCGTCACAGGGAACACTGAAGCTTTCTTT
>TRBV9|many|NA|TRBJ1-1
CASSPGGSAEAFF
TGTGCCAGCAGCCCCGGGGGATCGGCTGAAGCTTTCTTT
>TRBV9|many|TRBD1|TRBJ1-4
CASSDRDSNEKLFF
TGTGCCAGCAGCGACCGGGACAGTAATGAAAAACTGTTTTTT
>TRBV24-1|many|NA|TRBJ2-1
CATSDPLPGHSSYNEQFF
TGTGCCACCAGTGACCCCCTCCCGGGCCATAGCTCCTACAATGAGCAGTTCTTC
>TRBV9|many|NA|TRBJ1-5
CASSVSAENQPQHF
TGTGCCAGCAGCGTATCGGCCGAGAATCAGCCCCAGCATTTT
>TRBV9|many|NA|TRBJ1-3
CASSETSGNTIYF
TGTGCCAGCAGCGAGACGAGTGGAAACACCATATATTTT
>TRBV9|many|NA|TRBJ2-7
CASSAKGGAYEQYF
TGTGCCAGCAGCGCCAAGGGCGGTGCCTACGAGCAGTACTTC
>TRBV9|many|TRBD1|TRBJ1-1
CASSTTGGPREAFF
TGTGCCAGCAGCACCACAGGGGGGCCTAGGGAAGCTTTCTTT
>TRBV9|few|NA|TRBJ2-3
CASSVDPPGGLTDTQYF
TGTGCCAGCAGCGTAGACCCCCCGGGCGGCCTCACAGATACGCAGTATTTT
>TRBV9|many|TRBD2|TRBJ2-3
CASSGVAGGVTDTQYF
TGTGCCAGCAGCGGAGTAGCGGGGGGTGTCACAGATACGCAGTATTTT
>TRBV23-1|many|NA|TRBJ2-3
CASSLLDSSTDTQYF
TGCGCCAGCAGTCTTCTGGACAGCAGCACAGATACGCAGTATTTT
>TRBV9|many|NA|TRBJ1-2
CASSKSPNRPYGYTF
TGTGCCAGCAGTAAGTCTCCCAACAGACCCTATGGCTACACCTTC
>TRBV9|medium-sized|TRBD1|TRBJ1-2
CASSARGTGLNYGYTF
TGTGCCAGCAGCGCCCGAGGGACAGGGCTGAACTATGGCTACACCTTC
>TRBV9|many|TRBD1|TRBJ1-1
CASSAGTGTEAFF
TGTGCCAGCAGCGCCGGGACAGGCACTGAAGCTTTCTTT
>TRBV9|NA|NA|TRBJ2-7
CASSEYDRIGEQYF
TGTGCCAGCAGCGAGTACGACAGGATCGGCGAGCAGTACTTC
>TRBV9|many|NA|TRBJ2-5
CASSVDLGRKETQYF
TGTGCCAGCAGCGTAGACCTCGGGCGGAAGGAGACCCAGTACTTC
>TRBV9|many|NA|TRBJ2-1
CASSVSTGRGSYNEQFF
TGTGCCAGCAGCGTATCAACAGGGAGAGGCTCCTACAATGAGCAGTTCTTC
>TRBV9|many|NA|TRBJ2-7
CASSVGAASDYEQYF
TGTGCCAGCAGCGTAGGAGCAGCCTCAGACTACGAGCAGTACTTC
>TRBV9|many|NA|TRBJ1-2
CASSAQAGLGHNYGYTF
TGTGCCAGCAGCGCGCAGGCAGGGCTTGGTCACAACTATGGCTACACCTTC
>TRBV9|many|TRBD2|TRBJ2-5
CASSVAGGKLQETQYF
TGTGCCAGCAGCGTAGCCGGGGGGAAACTCCAAGAGACCCAGTACTTC
>TRBV9|many|NA|TRBJ1-5
CASSVSPGSQPQHF
TGTGCCAGCAGCGTATCCCCGGGAAGTCAGCCCCAGCATTTT
>TRBV9|many|NA|TRBJ1-1
CASSAGTEETEAFF
TGTGCCAGCAGCGCCGGGACGGAGGAGACTGAAGCTTTCTTT
>TRBV9|many|NA|TRBJ1-6
CASNRGPGSPLHF
TGTGCCAGCAATCGTGGCCCCGGTTCACCCCTCCACTTT
>TRBV9|many|TRBD2|TRBJ2-3
CASSEGAGGLSDTQYF
TGTGCCAGCAGCGAGGGGGCGGGGGGGCTGTCAGATACGCAGTATTTT
>TRBV9|medium-sized|NA|TRBJ2-1
CASSVDGGIYNEQFF
TGTGCCAGCAGCGTAGATGGGGGAATCTACAATGAGCAGTTCTTC
>TRBV9|many|TRBD2|TRBJ2-7
CASSAEGLAAGEQYF
TGTGCCAGCAGCGCCGAGGGTCTAGCGGCGGGGGAGCAGTACTTC
>TRBV9|many|NA|TRBJ1-4
CASSPSPGSYEKLFF
TGTGCCAGCAGCCCCTCCCCCGGGAGCTACGAAAAACTGTTTTTT
>TRBV9|many|NA|TRBJ2-2
CASSATVLNTGELFF
TGTGCCAGCAGCGCGACAGTTTTGAACACCGGGGAGCTGTTTTTT
>TRBV9|many|TRBD1|TRBJ1-2
CASSTSQGQLNFGYTF
TGTGCCAGCAGCACGAGTCAGGGACAGCTGAATTTTGGCTACACCTTC
>TRBV9|many|TRBD1|TRBJ2-7
CASSVSQGAPYEQYF
TGTGCCAGCAGCGTATCGCAGGGGGCCCCGTACGAGCAGTACTTC
>TRBV21-1|many|NA|TRBJ1-2
CASGDRAYGYTF
TGTGCCTCTGGGGACAGGGCTTACGGCTACACCTTC
>TRBV9|medium-sized|NA|TRBJ1-5
CASSVGVDNHSNQPQHF
TGTGCCAGCAGCGTAGGAGTCGACAACCATAGCAATCAGCCCCAGCATTTT
>TRBV9|many|TRBD1|TRBJ2-5
CASSVGTGGRETQYF
TGTGCCAGCAGCGTCGGGACAGGGGGCAGGGAGACCCAGTACTTC
>TRBV9|many|NA|TRBJ2-7
CASSVARSSYEQYF
TGTGCCAGCAGCGTAGCACGGAGCTCCTACGAGCAGTACTTC
>TRBV9|many|NA|TRBJ2-3
CASSLNSRGSKDTQYF
TGTGCCAGCAGCTTAAATAGCCGGGGCAGTAAAGATACGCAGTATTTT
>TRBV9|many|TRBD2|TRBJ2-3
CASSLGLVGADTQYF
TGTGCCAGCAGCTTGGGACTAGTGGGTGCAGATACGCAGTATTTT
>TRBV9|many|NA|TRBJ2-7
CASSAEPDTFYEQYF
TGTGCCAGCAGCGCCGAGCCCGACACGTTCTACGAGCAGTACTTC
>TRBV9|many|TRBD1|TRBJ2-5
CASRRTGGFGETQYF
TGTGCCAGCAGGCGGACAGGGGGATTCGGAGAGACCCAGTACTTC
>TRBV9|many|NA|TRBJ2-7
CASSVAGNGQQAYEQYF
TGTGCCAGCAGCGTCGCAGGGAACGGACAGCAAGCCTACGAGCAGTACTTC
>TRBV9|many|TRBD2|TRBJ2-6
CASSVGLAGSSGANVLTF
TGTGCCAGCAGCGTAGGACTAGCGGGTTCCTCTGGGGCCAACGTCCTGACTTTC
>TRBV9|NA|TRBD1|TRBJ2-6
CASSQTGQVGAGANVLTF
TGTGCCAGCAGCCAAACGGGACAGGTGGGGGCTGGGGCCAACGTCCTGACTTTC
>TRBV9|many|NA|TRBJ2-3
CASSALGRGGTDTQYF
TGTGCCAGCAGCGCCCTCGGGCGCGGGGGCACAGATACGCAGTATTTT
>TRBV9|few|NA|TRBJ2-3
CASSVDGAGSTDTQYF
TGTGCCAGCAGCGTAGACGGAGCGGGTAGCACAGATACGCAGTATTTT